A single sample is the source of the 21 T cell receptor beta chains below, sequenced in a study of identical twins. TCRdb re-called the 5' RACE reads with MiXCR, one entry per CDR3 protein. The data show hundreds of thousands of distinct CDR3 sequences, approximately 9% seen once. Sequenced material: memory (CD45RO+) T cells sorted from blood. The receptors derive from a woman between 18 and 30 years old in good health.

This sequence joins TRBV15 and TRBJ2-5; 9 bases are shared with TRBD2. Unmatched junction bases numbered 0, after V lost 3 bases and J lost 1 base. The germline CDR1 and CDR2 sequences are LNHNV and YYDKDF (reference sequence). The CDR3 extends over 14 amino acids. CDR3 DNA: TGTGCCACCAGCAGGACTAGCGGCCAAGAGACCCAGTACTTC. Amino acid sequence: CATSRTSGQETQYF.

The V call is TRBV6-1, the J call TRBJ1-1, with D hard to call. The ends were cut back, 8 bases at V and 4 bases at J, with 14 bases in the middle. This CDR3 has 13 amino acids. The germline V gene has CDR1 MNHNS and CDR2 SASEGT. CDR3 loop: CASLPGRVTEAFF. CDR3 bases: TGTGCCAGCCTTCCTGGGAGAGTCACTGAAGCTTTCTTT.

The chain is built from TRBV24-1 and TRBJ2-3, with TRBD1 matching over 9 bases. J gave up 2 bases and V 4 bases, and 6 bases lay outside the gene matches. The CDR3 sequence is 16 residues long. Per the germline V gene, CDR1 is KGHDR and CDR2 is SFDVKD. This CDR3 reads CATSERTGAHTDTQYF. The CDR3 coding sequence is TGTGCCACCAGTGAAAGGACAGGGGCCCACACAGATACGCAGTATTTT.

The rearrangement joins TRBV19 to TRBJ1-5; D is unclear. Germline-derived CDR1 and CDR2 are LNHDA and SQIVND (reference sequence). This CDR3 region has 13 residues. Between the trimmed V and J ends, which lost 6 bases and 5 bases, there was a span of 11 bases. The CDR3 loop is CASRRRSDQPQHF. CDR3 DNA sequence: TGTGCCAGTAGGCGAAGGTCAGATCAGCCCCAGCATTTT.

This chain connects TRBV11-2 to TRBJ2-2; D unclear. Trimming cost V 5 bases and J 1 base, with 11 bases left between them. Germline V gene lookup returns CDR1 SGHAT and CDR2 FQNNGV. CDR3 length: 15 residues. CDR3 region: CASSHRPLNTGELFF. DNA of the CDR3: TGTGCCAGCAGCCATAGGCCACTGAACACCGGGGAGCTGTTTTTT.

This sequence joins TRBV12-3 or TRBV12-4 and TRBJ2-6; D may be TRBD1 (6 bases). The V end was cut by 6 bases, the J end by 0 bases, with 12 bases between. CDR3 length equals 16 residues. The CDR3 DNA reads as TGTGCCAGCAGGGACAGAGGCCACTCTGGGGCCAACGTCCTGACTTTC. Its translation is CASRDRGHSGANVLTF.

There are many counts of this clonotype. The chain couples TRBV3-1 to TRBJ1-2; D is perhaps TRBD1 (5 bases). Germline V lookup: CDR1 LGHDT, CDR2 YNNKEL (reference sequence). The V and J ends lost 5 bases and 6 bases respectively, with 10 bases between them. This CDR3 comprises 12 residues. CDR3 DNA: TGTGCCAGCAGCAGCCAGGGACATGGCTACACCTTC. Amino acids: CASSSQGHGYTF.

This clonotype was observed a few times. J is TRBJ2-7 and V is TRBV12-3 or TRBV12-4; no clear D. Between the trimmed V and J ends, which lost 6 bases and 9 bases, there was a span of 15 bases. This CDR3 comprises 12 residues. The CDR3 reads CASSKNLDAQYF. CDR3 nucleotide sequence: TGTGCCAGCAGCAAAAACCTCGACGCGCAGTACTTC.

V is TRBV4-3 and J is TRBJ2-1, with a possible D match to TRBD1 (6 bases). CDR1 is LGHNA and CDR2 is YSLEER in the germline V gene. This CDR3 has 13 amino acids. Trimming removed 3 bases from V and 8 bases from J, with 11 bases in between. The CDR3 region has the DNA TGCGCCAGCAGCCAGGAAGGGGGATATGAGCAGTTCTTC. It encodes CASSQEGGYEQFF.

The chain joins TRBV12-3 or TRBV12-4 to TRBJ1-1, with D maybe TRBD1 (6 bases). The CDR3 has 15 residues. V was pared by 4 bases and J by 5 bases, with 17 bases between. The CDR3 region is CASSSRGWGATEAFF. DNA for the CDR3: TGTGCCAGCAGTTCTCGCGGTTGGGGGGCTACTGAAGCTTTCTTT.

This chain uses TRBV24-1 with TRBJ2-1; weak D call: TRBD2 (6 bases). The length of the CDR3 is 13 residues. Per germline, CDR1 KGHDR and CDR2 SFDVKD. Between the trimmed V and J ends, which lost 9 bases and 8 bases, there was a span of 16 bases. The CDR3 nucleotides read TGTGCCACCTCGACGGGCGGGGAAGATGAGCAGTTCTTC. Translation gives CATSTGGEDEQFF.

This clonotype was observed at least ten times. The chain recombines TRBV12-3 or TRBV12-4 with TRBJ1-5, with a tentative D call TRBD1 (6 bases). The CDR3 length is 15 residues. V was pared by 4 bases and J by 3 bases, with 13 bases between. CDR3 sequence (DNA): TGTGCCAGCAGTTCCGGGGGGCTTATCAATCAGCCCCAGCATTTT. Translation: CASSSGGLINQPQHF.

This clonotype has more than one count but fewer than ten. The chain employs TRBV3-1 and TRBJ2-1; no reliable D call. Trimming removed 2 bases at V and 0 bases at J, with 8 bases between. The CDR3 contains 15 residues. The germline gives CDR1 LGHDT, CDR2 YNNKEL (reference sequence). CDR3 sequence reads: CASSQSRSSYNEQFF. In DNA, the CDR3 is TGTGCCAGCAGCCAATCACGGAGCTCCTACAATGAGCAGTTCTTC.

The J gene is TRBJ2-1, the V gene TRBV14; D is unresolved. V was pared by 4 bases and J by 2 bases, with 9 bases between. The CDR3 spans 14 residues. In germline, CDR1 is SGHDN, CDR2 FVKESK. The CDR3 nucleotides are TGTGCCAGCAGCCTAACTGTCGCCTACAATGAGCAGTTCTTC. It codes for CASSLTVAYNEQFF.

This clonotype appeared a few times. The rearrangement uses TRBV7-9 and TRBJ1-4, with 8 bases identical to TRBD1. Germline values: CDR1 SEHNR, CDR2 FQNEAQ (reference sequence). The CDR3 sequence is 16 residues long. After removal of 3 bases from V and 10 bases from J, the junction contained 13 bases not matched to a gene. The CDR3 sequence: CASSLDRAGTFGKLFF. The CDR3 coding sequence is TGTGCCAGCAGCTTGGACAGGGCAGGAACATTCGGAAAACTGTTTTTT.

This clonotype came up a few times. The chain has TRBV5-5 and TRBJ1-2; D is possibly TRBD1 (6 bases). CDR1 and CDR2 from the germline V gene are SGHKS and YYEKEE (reference sequence). The CDR3 is 14 residues long. Trimming took off 0 bases at V and 6 bases at J, with 12 bases between the two ends. The CDR3 DNA is TGTGCCAGCAGCTTGGCCAGGGGCGTTCATGGCTACACCTTC. Amino acid sequence: CASSLARGVHGYTF.

The CDR3 here is CASSPTLISGANVLTF. DNA for the CDR3: TGTGCCAGCTCACCAACCCTAATCTCTGGGGCCAACGTCCTGACTTTC. The chain combines TRBV18 with TRBJ2-6, with no clear D. V was shortened by 2 bases and J by 0 bases, with 8 bases between the two germline ends. CDR1 is KGHSH and CDR2 is LQKENI in the germline V gene. The CDR3 extends over 16 amino acids.

This clonotype was counted many times. For the CDR3, the DNA is TGTGCCAGCAGCTTGCAGACTAGCGGCACAGATACGCAGTATTTT. It codes for CASSLQTSGTDTQYF. The V call is TRBV5-5, the J call TRBJ2-3; 8 positions agree with TRBD2. Germline trimming cut 1 base from V and 1 base from J; bases unmatched to any gene: 2. Germline V gene data show CDR1 as SGHKS and CDR2 as YYEKEE (reference sequence). The CDR3 has 15 amino acids.

This clonotype was counted ten times or more. The chain recombines TRBV6-6 with TRBJ1-1; 8 bases agree with TRBD1. CDR3 length equals 13 residues. Germline V gene sequence: CDR1 MNHNY, CDR2 SVGAGI (reference sequence). V dropped 6 bases and J dropped 4; count of bases not matched to a gene: 4. The CDR3 region has the DNA TGTGCCAGCAGCTCCGGACAGGGCACTGAAGCTTTCTTT. Translated, it gives CASSSGQGTEAFF.

By share, this clonotype counts as medium-sized. The J gene is TRBJ2-3, the V gene TRBV5-1; D remains ambiguous. The V gene's germline CDR1 is SGHRS and CDR2 YFSETQ. The V gene lost 0 bases and the J gene lost 8 bases, with 13 bases spanning the gap. The CDR3 is 14 amino acids. The chain's CDR3 is CASSLEPPGSTQYF. Written as DNA, the CDR3 is TGCGCCAGCAGCTTGGAACCCCCCGGAAGTACGCAGTATTTT. The complete variable domain, with remaining parts taken from reference TRBV5-1 and TRBJ2-3, reads KAGVTQTPRYLIKTRGQQVTLSCSPISGHRSVSWYQQTPGQGLQFLFEYFSETQRNKGNFPGRFSGRQFSNSRSEMNVSTLELGDSALYLCASSLEPPGSTQYFGPGTRLTVL.

This clonotype was observed a few times. The rearrangement joins TRBV7-2 to TRBJ1-2; 10 bases align to TRBD1. This CDR3 is 14 amino acids long. Germline V lookup: CDR1 SGHTA, CDR2 FQGNSA. V was clipped by 5 bases and J by 4 bases; unmatched bases: 4. The CDR3 nucleotides are TGTGCCAGCAGCCGACAGGGGGCGGGCTATGGCTACACCTTC. This translates into CASSRQGAGYGYTF. Based on the CDR3 plus reference TRBV7-2 and TRBJ1-2, the full variable domain is GAGVSQSPSNKVTEKGKDVELRCDPISGHTALYWYRQSLGQGLEFLIYFQGNSAPDKSGLPSDRFSAERTGGSVSTLTIQRTQQEDSAVYLCASSRQGAGYGYTFGSGTRLTVV.